The 9 T cell receptor beta chains presented below share a single source sample, sequenced in a study of early stage breast cancer tumors (dated by TCRdb to the late 2010s). The protocol used for the library was the immunoSEQ multiplex PCR assay. TCRdb took over this immuneACCESS table, retaining in-frame rearrangements with V and J assigned. Such tables are incomplete; in checked studies, under half of the missing clones stem from an unresolved V gene, and the remainder is unexplained. This sample has under 45,000 clones in its table, and around 68% of those were observed once. The ten largest clones take up roughly 7.4% of the sample. The sequencing sample was made of blood. Receptors originate from a person in their sixties with breast cancer.

The genes are TRBV28 and TRBJ2-1; D unclear. This CDR3 spans 16 amino acids. Germline V gene lookup returns CDR1 MDHEN and CDR2 SYDVKM. V lost 5 bases to trimming and J lost 1 base, with 15 bases between them. In DNA form, the CDR3 reads TGTGCCAGCAGTCCCCGTTCTGGGGTATCCTACAATGAGCAGTTCTTC. Protein: CASSPRSGVSYNEQFF.

This clone turned up a few times. The CDR3 protein is CASSLFKGNSYGYTF. CDR3 coding DNA: TGTGCCAGCAGCTTATTCAAAGGGAATAGCTATGGCTACACCTTC. The V call is TRBV7-3, the J call TRBJ1-2; unclear D gene. The CDR3 is 15 residues long. Germline CDR1 is SGHTA and CDR2 is FQGTGA. Trimming removed 2 bases at V and 4 bases at J, with 14 bases between.

This clone has a handful of counts. The rearrangement uses TRBV19 and TRBJ1-1; no reliable D call. The CDR3 covers 14 residues. The V end lost 1 base, the J end lost 7 bases, and 13 bases lay between the germline ends. Germline CDR1 reads LNHDA; CDR2 reads SQIVND (reference sequence). CDR3 DNA sequence: TGTGCCAGTAGTATAGTTGGGATAACCTTTGAAGCTTTCTTT. It is translated as CASSIVGITFEAFF.

The chain employs TRBV5-1 and TRBJ2-7, with 9 positions matching TRBD2. The CDR3 runs 15 residues. Germline values: CDR1 SGHRS, CDR2 YFSETQ. The J segment lost 3 bases and the V segment lost 0 bases, leaving 4 bases of the junction unmatched. The CDR3 DNA reads TGCGCCAGCAGCTTGGGGGTAGCGGGAGTCTACGAGCAGTACTTC. Translated, it gives CASSLGVAGVYEQYF. The full variable domain, rest sourced from reference TRBV5-1 and TRBJ2-7, is KAGVTQTPRYLIKTRGQQVTLSCSPISGHRSVSWYQQTPGQGLQFLFEYFSETQRNKGNFPGRFSGRQFSNSRSEMNVSTLELGDSALYLCASSLGVAGVYEQYFGPGTRLTVT.

The chain employs TRBV7-9 and TRBJ2-5, with D maybe TRBD2 (7 bases). Trimming left V 2 bases short and J 5 bases short, with 12 bases between. CDR3 length: 14 residues. The germline V gene encodes CDR1 SEHNR and CDR2 FQNEAQ (reference sequence). Written as DNA, the CDR3 is TGTGCCAGCAGCTTAAAGGGGGGAGGGGAGACCCAGTACTTC. Amino acids: CASSLKGGGETQYF.

The rearrangement links TRBV5-1 to TRBJ2-1, with TRBD1 matching over 10 bases. The germline V gene has CDR1 SGHRS and CDR2 YFSETQ. This CDR3 contains 13 residues. Germline trimming cut 8 bases from V and 6 bases from J; bases unmatched to any gene: 5. The CDR3 loop is CASRWTGGNEQFF. The DNA of the CDR3 is TGCGCCAGTAGATGGACAGGGGGCAATGAGCAGTTCTTC.

The chain employs TRBV19 and TRBJ1-4; 9 bases fit TRBD1. CDR3 length: 13 amino acids. CDR1 is LNHDA, CDR2 SQIVND, per germline (reference sequence). The V and J ends lost 6 bases and 7 bases, in that order; junction bases with no gene match: 3. The CDR3 nucleotides are TGTGCCAGTAGCCGGGACAGGGTTGAAAAACTGTTTTTT. Residues: CASSRDRVEKLFF. Based on the CDR3 plus reference TRBV19 and TRBJ1-4, the full variable domain is DGGITQSPKYLFRKEGQNVTLSCEQNLNHDAMYWYRQDPGQGLRLIYYSQIVNDFQKGDIAEGYSVSREKKESFPLTVTSAQKNPTAFYLCASSRDRVEKLFFGSGTQLSVL.

This clone was seen only once. This CDR3 reads CSAGRYNEQFF. The DNA of the CDR3 is TGCAGTGCTGGCCGCTACAATGAGCAGTTCTTC. The chain joins TRBV20-1 to TRBJ2-1; D unclear. V lost 5 bases and J lost 3, with 5 bases in between. Germline V gene lookup returns CDR1 DFQATT and CDR2 SNEGSKA (reference sequence). The CDR3 is made up of 11 amino acids.

The gene calls are TRBV28 and TRBJ2-1, with 7 bases fitting TRBD1. V was clipped by 6 bases and J by 8 bases; unmatched bases: 13. This CDR3 has 15 amino acids. CDR1 is MDHEN and CDR2 is SYDVKM in the germline V gene. CDR3 sequence reads: CASRTRDRINYEQFF. CDR3 nucleotide sequence: TGTGCCAGCAGGACCCGGGACAGAATAAACTATGAGCAGTTCTTC.